This T cell receptor (beta chain) was sequenced during a study of T cell responses to AZD1222 COVID-19 vaccine (dated by TCRdb to the early 2020s). Looking at the study overall: TCR sequencing was performed for approximately 240 trial participants, of whom around 200 were given two doses of AZD1222 and around 25 were given two doses of MenACWY control vaccine. Trial participants were enrolled into age subgroups of 18-55, 56-69 and 70-plus years, which contained around 140, 26 and 57 TCR-sequenced participants, respectively.

The full study reports these points: CD4 TCRs associated with the vaccine covered the entire spike protein, and the dominant responses were in regions 160-218 and 743-854. The 56-69-year group was small, and its depth increase did not reach significance, likely because of low power. Nearly half of unique spike-specific TCRs reportedly recognized epitopes outside regions mutated in the B.1.351 and B.1.1.7 variants. No day 14 peak-response samples were available, so repertoires were characterized only after the peak T cell response. Conclusions about previously exposed vaccinees were limited because only a handful of AZD1222 recipients were SARS-CoV-2 seropositive at baseline. Most participants were white British and females outnumbered males, and the authors suggested that clonal diversity may have been underestimated. After two AZD1222 doses, both the breadth and the depth of spike-specific TCRs were significantly higher than at day 0 and than in MenACWY recipients.

Turning to this clone: No cognate antigen has been identified for it. No base quality information exists; no much larger clone differs at one position.

The label giving this sample's time point can be read as: baseline before first vaccination. The sample's treatment or condition label, in plain terms: meningococcal conjugate vaccine given as trial control. Vaccinee samples came from UK trials COV001 and COV002, including a single-blind randomized controlled phase 2/3 trial of AZD1222 (ChAdOx1 nCoV-19) in healthy adults. For TCRbeta chain sequencing, PBMC samples were collected from trial participants at day 0 and at day 28 after the second dose. V and J lose 1 base and 4 bases, and a span of 9 bases separates them. The CDR1 and CDR2 encoded by the germline V gene (reference sequence) are SGHNT and YYREEE. The CDR3 runs 14 amino acids, cysteine and phenylalanine included. This entry keeps only the CDR3 DNA: 42 bases, framed from base 1. The CDR3 regions of human TCRbeta chains were subjected to immunosequencing. For the original study's pipeline: Repertoire TCRs were matched against a reference library of SARS-CoV-2-specific TCRs generated with the MIRA antigen-specificity platform. Breadth was defined as the fraction of unique TCRs that were SARS-CoV-2-associated, and depth was defined as the fraction of total T cells that were SARS-CoV-2-associated. Using the MIRA data, each spike-specific TCR was assigned both to the spike region to which the TCR was reactive and to a CD4 or CD8 class. Log10-transformed breadth and depth values were compared by one-way ANOVA with Sidak's multiple comparisons tests. The table comes from immuneACCESS by way of TCRdb, which keeps in-frame sequences with V and J called. Part of the clones is missing from these tables; in studies checked, under half for an unresolved V gene and the rest for unknown reasons. The DNA was the basis for D and trimming; V, J and clone size are from that table. The sample table contains around 160,000 clones; only one count was recorded for 75% to 90% of them. About 3.8% of the sample is held by the ten biggest clonotypes.

The sequencing here drew on peripheral blood, taken on day 0 of MenACWY control vaccination. In this chain, TRBV5-4 is recombined with TRBJ1-3; a weak D assignment points to TRBD1 (6 bases agree). The TCR originated in an adult in good health. Here is the DNA: TGTGCCAGCAGCTTGACAGGGCTCGGAAACACCATATATTTT. Its translation is CASSLTGLGNTIYF.